This paragraph reports one T cell receptor beta chain. Antigen unknown. The sample belongs to a study of graft-versus-host responses after intestinal transplantation. As for the study in general: Every recipient had anti-thymocyte globulin induction and two to three years of tacrolimus plus steroids.

Notes on the study in general: Among recipient marrow samples, GvH clones were found; some appeared first in ileum or blood. Early post-transplant HvG declines showed an association with peak circulating GvH clone levels. Allografts of patients with graft-donor T cell macrochimerism showed high graft-versus-host to host-versus-graft clone ratios.

Some clones are missing from TCRdb's copy, which holds only in-frame ones; the method was immunoSEQ multiplex PCR. The table lists about 14,000 clones, approximately 96% of them singletons, with about 0.78% in the top ten. The receptor's source is a human patient who received an intestinal transplant, so some T cells may come from the graft donor. Here the sequenced sample was PBMCs, taken 9 days after transplant.

CDR3 in DNA: TGTGCCTGGAGTTTAGCCACCTCCTACGAGCAGTACTTC. This codes for CAWSLATSYEQYF. This sequence joins TRBV30 and TRBJ2-7; D gene uncertain. CDR3 length equals 13 residues. The germline V gene has CDR1 GTSNPN and CDR2 SVGIG (reference sequence). V lost 2 bases, J lost 0 bases, and 8 bases lay in between.